The 11 T cell receptor beta chains presented below share a single source sample, sequenced in a study of response to subunit inactivated influenza vaccine. TCRdb called the RT-PCR reads again in MiXCR, with one record for every CDR3 protein. Among hundreds of thousands of distinct CDR3 sequences, 12% were seen once, and the ten largest hold 10%. The source was PBMCs from blood, collected on the day of vaccination. The receptors here all came from a man between 45 and 60 years old who received an inactivated influenza vaccine.

This clonotype was counted many times. CDR3: CSVERQGYGYTF. CDR3 DNA: TGCAGCGTTGAACGACAGGGCTATGGCTACACCTTC. The genes are TRBV29-1 and TRBJ1-2, with TRBD1 matching 7 bases. V trimming: 2 bases; J trimming: 4 bases; junction bases outside the gene matches: 1. This CDR3 comprises 12 residues. Germline V gene data show CDR1 as SQVTM and CDR2 as ANQGSEA.

There are a few counts of this clonotype. The V gene is TRBV7-2, the J gene TRBJ2-5; perhaps TRBD1 as D (6 bases). From germline, CDR1 is SGHTA and CDR2 FQGNSA. The CDR3 extends over 17 amino acids. With 2 bases removed from V and 3 bases from J, the gap between germline ends came to 19 bases. This chain's CDR3 is CASSLSRTGTTKETQYF. In DNA form, the CDR3 reads TGTGCCAGCAGCTTATCTCGCACCGGGACAACCAAAGAGACCCAGTACTTC.

The chain links TRBV12-3 or TRBV12-4 to TRBJ2-1; tentatively, D is TRBD1 or TRBD2 (5 bases each). The CDR3 runs to 13 residues. V was clipped by 3 bases and J by 9 bases, with 12 bases between them. This CDR3 is CASSLARGVEQFF. CDR3 bases: TGTGCCAGCAGTTTGGCCCGAGGGGTTGAGCAGTTCTTC.

In this sample, this clonotype turned up a few times. This sequence joins TRBV20-1 and TRBJ2-7; D unclear. Per germline, CDR1 DFQATT and CDR2 SNEGSKA (reference sequence). V lost 3 bases and J lost 3, with 6 bases in between. There are 11 residues in the CDR3. CDR3 region: CSARLGYEQYF. In DNA form, the CDR3 reads TGCAGTGCTAGGCTAGGCTACGAGCAGTACTTC.

This clonotype was counted only a few times. The chain links TRBV5-1 to TRBJ2-5; 9 bases agree with TRBD1. Germline values: CDR1 SGHRS, CDR2 YFSETQ. CDR3 length: 15 residues. With 4 bases clipped from V and 0 bases from J, the junction kept 4 bases outside the gene matches. The CDR3 coding sequence is TGCGCCAGCAGCACCGGGACAGGGAACCAAGAGACCCAGTACTTC. As protein: CASSTGTGNQETQYF.

This clonotype was recorded a few times. CDR3 bases: TGTGCCAGCAGTTCTGACAGGGGCGAAAACATTCAGTACTTC. The encoded protein is CASSSDRGENIQYF. The rearrangement uses TRBV2 and TRBJ2-4, with 8 bases fitting TRBD1. CDR1 SNHLY and CDR2 FYNNEI come from the germline V gene. The CDR3 is 14 amino acids. V lost 5 bases to trimming and J lost 5 bases; unmatched junction nucleotides: 5.

The rearrangement links TRBV28 to TRBJ1-6, with 11 bases lining up with TRBD1. CDR1 is MDHEN and CDR2 is SYDVKM in the germline V gene. V was clipped by 5 bases and J by 9 bases; unmatched bases: 6. This CDR3 has 15 amino acids. CDR3 protein: CASSHGQGASSPLHF. As DNA, the CDR3 is TGTGCCAGCAGTCACGGACAGGGGGCGAGTTCACCCCTCCACTTT.

This clonotype was observed many times. The rearrangement links TRBV11-2 to TRBJ2-3, with TRBD1 as a possible D gene (6 bases). The germline V gene has CDR1 SGHAT and CDR2 FQNNGV. The length of the CDR3 is 13 residues. The ends were cut back, 3 bases at V and 4 bases at J, with 8 bases in the middle. Written as DNA, the CDR3 is TGTGCCAGCAGCTTTTGGGGGCCAGATACGCAGTATTTT. This sequence encodes CASSFWGPDTQYF.

J is TRBJ2-3 and V is TRBV5-5; the D is unclear. V lost 9 bases and J lost 2, with 19 bases in between. The CDR3 has 15 residues. Germline assignment: CDR1 SGHKS and CDR2 YYEKEE (reference sequence). The CDR3 loop reads CAMGSGLDSTDTQYF. The CDR3 DNA sequence: TGTGCCATGGGCTCCGGGCTAGACTCCACAGATACGCAGTATTTT.

The rearrangement uses TRBV20-1 and TRBJ2-1, with a weak D call TRBD2 (6 bases). V lost 0 bases and J 8 bases, leaving 17 bases between the germline ends. This CDR3 region has 15 residues. The germline V gene has CDR1 DFQATT and CDR2 SNEGSKA (reference sequence). CDR3 amino acids: CSARDPGRLADEQFF. Written as DNA, the CDR3 is TGCAGTGCTAGAGATCCGGGGAGGCTAGCCGATGAGCAGTTCTTC.

This clonotype was counted at least ten times. CDR3 sequence reads: CATGQPNTGELFF. The CDR3 nucleotides are TGTGCCACGGGACAGCCGAACACCGGGGAGCTGTTTTTT. The rearrangement links TRBV24-1 to TRBJ2-2; 7 nucleotides match TRBD1. Germline V CDR1 and CDR2: KGHDR, SFDVKD. V was clipped by 10 bases and J by 0 bases; unmatched bases: 1. The CDR3 totals 13 residues.